The TCR beta chain under discussion was sequenced for a study of control samples from healthy donors and cancer patients. This table comes from immunoSEQ multiplex PCR, and its TCRdb copy is limited to in-frame clones, with some not included. The table includes 130,000 or so clones, over 75% detected once. CDR3 length: 15 amino acids. Germline CDR1 and CDR2: SEHNR and FQNEAQ (reference sequence). Trimming removed 5 bases from V and 3 bases from J; junction bases left unmatched: 3. The sample consisted of blood. This sequence originates from a man aged 50 or older in good health. This chain connects TRBV7-9 to TRBJ1-5, with 11 bases matching TRBD1. The CDR3 bases are TGTGCCAGCAGCAGGGGACAGGGGGTCAATCAGCCCCAGCATTTT. Amino acids: CASSRGQGVNQPQHF.